A single sample is the source of the 10 T cell receptor beta chains below, sequenced in a study of a mutant IDH1 vaccine in newly diagnosed glioma. Time point defined: week 5, during vaccination. The content of each vaccine dose was 300 ug of mutant IDH1 20-mer peptide, and topical imiquimod accompanied it. Clones were read by immunoSEQ multiplex PCR, and TCRdb kept only the in-frame ones, dropping some. The profile shows approximately 10,000 clones, around nine tenths of them singletons. For these TCRs, the target antigens are not known. The source was PBMCs, collected from a glioma patient whose treatment included an IDH1 peptide vaccine. These receptors all stem from a woman in her 40s with glioma. Some clones in this sample may be carry-over from other donors' samples.

The V and J genes are TRBV6-1 and TRBJ1-5; D possibly corresponds to TRBD1 (6 bases). The length of the CDR3 is 13 residues. V was trimmed by 3 bases and J by 9 bases, leaving 12 bases between them. CDR1 is MNHNS, CDR2 SASEGT, per germline. CDR3 residues: CASSDRGGRPQHF. The CDR3 region has the DNA TGTGCCAGCAGTGACAGGGGCGGTCGGCCCCAGCATTTT.

This clone was seen only once. The chain is built from TRBV5-4 and TRBJ2-7; 8 nucleotides agree with TRBD1. The CDR3 totals 16 residues. V lost 2 bases to trimming and J lost 7 bases; unmatched junction nucleotides: 14. Germline CDR1 SGHNT, CDR2 YYREEE (reference sequence). The CDR3 here is CASSLGDGTGYLEQYF. The CDR3 DNA reads as TGTGCCAGCAGCTTAGGGGACGGGACAGGATATCTGGAGCAGTACTTC. Together with reference TRBV5-4 and TRBJ2-7, the CDR3 gives the full variable domain: ETGVTQSPTHLIKTRGQQVTLRCSSQSGHNTVSWYQQALGQGPQFIFQYYREEENGRGNFPPRFSGLQFPNYSSELNVNALELDDSALYLCASSLGDGTGYLEQYFGPGTRLTVT.

The chain employs TRBV2 and TRBJ2-2, with TRBD2 matching over 13 bases. Germline-derived CDR1 and CDR2 are SNHLY and FYNNEI. There are 15 residues in the CDR3. Unmatched junction bases numbered 4, after V lost 7 bases and J lost 5 bases. CDR3 sequence reads: CASKPGLAGTGELFF. Here the CDR3 DNA reads TGTGCCAGCAAGCCGGGACTAGCGGGAACCGGGGAGCTGTTTTTT.

This clone has just one count. The rearrangement links TRBV7-2 to TRBJ1-5, with TRBD1 matching 12 bases. Looked up from germline, CDR1 is SGHTA and CDR2 is FQGNSA. The length of the CDR3 is 17 residues. Trimming removed 4 bases from V and 6 bases from J; junction bases left unmatched: 10. CDR3 loop: CASSSRGGQGAFQPQHF. CDR3 sequence (DNA): TGTGCCAGCAGCTCCCGAGGGGGACAGGGGGCGTTTCAGCCCCAGCATTTT. The full variable domain, completed using reference TRBV7-2 and TRBJ1-5, is GAGVSQSPSNKVTEKGKDVELRCDPISGHTALYWYRQSLGQGLEFLIYFQGNSAPDKSGLPSDRFSAERTGGSVSTLTIQRTQQEDSAVYLCASSSRGGQGAFQPQHFGDGTRLSIL.

The chain carries TRBV2 and TRBJ1-5; D is unresolved. CDR1 is SNHLY and CDR2 is FYNNEI in the germline V gene. V dropped 4 bases and J dropped 3 bases, with 4 bases sitting between them. The CDR3 has 12 residues. The CDR3 loop reads CASSGDNQPQHF. CDR3 in DNA: TGTGCCAGCAGTGGAGACAATCAGCCCCAGCATTTT.

This clone was seen once. This chain joins TRBV30 and TRBJ1-3; D remains ambiguous. This CDR3 spans 15 amino acids. Trimming took off 0 bases at V and 0 bases at J, with 9 bases between the two ends. Germline-derived CDR1 and CDR2 are GTSNPN and SVGIG (reference sequence). The CDR3 sequence: CAWSVGWGSGNTIYF. CDR3 sequence (DNA): TGTGCCTGGAGTGTAGGGTGGGGCTCTGGAAACACCATATATTTT.

The chain uses TRBV30 and TRBJ1-5; the match to TRBD1 covers 7 bases. Trimming removed 2 bases from V and 1 base from J; junction bases left unmatched: 8. In germline, CDR1 is GTSNPN, CDR2 SVGIG (reference sequence). The CDR3 extends over 16 amino acids. CDR3 in DNA: TGTGCCTGGAGTAGTAGACAGGGTTTGAGCAATCAGCCCCAGCATTTT. It translates to CAWSSRQGLSNQPQHF. Looking up the rest from reference TRBV30 and TRBJ1-5 gives the full variable domain: SQTIHQWPATLVQPVGSPLSLECTVEGTSNPNLYWYRQAAGRGLQLLFYSVGIGQISSEVPQNLSASRPQDRQFILSSKKLLLSDSGFYLCAWSSRQGLSNQPQHFGDGTRLSIL.

This chain joins TRBV19 and TRBJ2-1; 10 bases line up with TRBD2. Germline CDR1 and CDR2: LNHDA and SQIVND (reference sequence). This CDR3 comprises 17 residues. V shed 3 bases, J shed 8 bases, and the junction held 13 bases outside the gene matches. CDR3 sequence reads: CASSMKSGGARGDEQFF. The CDR3 coding sequence is TGTGCCAGTAGTATGAAAAGCGGGGGGGCCCGGGGCGATGAGCAGTTCTTC.

The gene calls are TRBV2 and TRBJ2-1; 11 positions agree with TRBD2. Per the germline V gene, CDR1 is SNHLY and CDR2 is FYNNEI. The J segment lost 0 bases and the V segment lost 6 bases, leaving 7 bases of the junction unmatched. The CDR3 covers 17 residues. CDR3 loop: CASRKTSGDLSYNEQFF. CDR3 in DNA: TGTGCCAGCAGGAAGACTAGCGGGGACCTCTCCTACAATGAGCAGTTCTTC.

The rearrangement uses TRBV27 and TRBJ2-3, with 7 bases fitting TRBD2. V shed 3 bases, J shed 4 bases, and the junction held 4 bases outside the gene matches. This CDR3 has 14 amino acids. Per the germline V gene, CDR1 is MNHEY and CDR2 is SMNVEV (reference sequence). The CDR3 DNA reads as TGTGCCAGCAGTTTCTGGGGGAGGGCAGATACGCAGTATTTT. Translation gives CASSFWGRADTQYF.